Detailed here is one TCR beta chain. From the 5' RACE reads, TCRdb called clonotypes with MiXCR, one entry per CDR3 protein. The sample consists of almost 550,000 distinct CDR3 sequences, 20% of them appearing once. Germline V gives CDR1 ENHRY, CDR2 SYGVKD. Trimming cost V 0 bases and J 3 bases, with 11 bases left between them. The CDR3 has 15 amino acids. This sample stems from a study of T-cell memory formation after mild COVID-19. The TCR was taken from an adult woman who had mild COVID-19 (a few samples of this study predate the infection). Cell type and time point are not known. Material for sequencing was PBMCs or a T cell subset sorted from them (not recorded which). The V and J genes are TRBV10-3 and TRBJ2-5; D uncertain. CDR3 amino acids: CAISESGGREETQYF. The CDR3 DNA reads TGTGCCATCAGTGAGTCAGGCGGCCGAGAAGAGACCCAGTACTTC.